The 27 T cell receptor beta chains reported below all come from one sample, sequenced in a study of T cell responses to AZD1222 COVID-19 vaccine. Method: immunoSEQ multiplex PCR; TCRdb's copy keeps in-frame clones and lacks some. This repertoire shows about 130,000 clones, around 90% found once; its top ten account for approximately 1.2%. The sequenced sample was peripheral blood, obtained 28 days after the second AZD1222 dose. The receptors here all came from an adult who received the AZD1222 COVID-19 vaccine.

The chain joins TRBV28 to TRBJ1-2; 9 nucleotides match TRBD1. Trimming took 4 bases from V and 5 from J; bases not matched to a gene: 8. This CDR3 has 15 residues. Germline assignment: CDR1 MDHEN and CDR2 SYDVKM. The CDR3: CASSSAGTGKYGYTF. Here the CDR3 DNA reads TGTGCCAGCAGTTCAGCCGGGACAGGGAAATATGGCTACACCTTC.

The CDR3 region has the DNA TGTGCCACCTCCCAGACTAGCCCAGGGAATGGGGATACGCAGTATTTT. It codes for CATSQTSPGNGDTQYF. The gene calls are TRBV15 and TRBJ2-3; the match to TRBD2 covers 7 bases. V was clipped by 8 bases and J by 6 bases; unmatched bases: 17. Germline CDR1 reads LNHNV; CDR2 reads YYDKDF (reference sequence). The CDR3 loop spans 16 amino acids.

J is TRBJ1-3 and V is TRBV7-2, with no clear D. The CDR3 contains 13 residues. The ends were cut back, 2 bases at V and 4 bases at J, with 6 bases in the middle. CDR1 SGHTA and CDR2 FQGNSA come from the germline V gene. The DNA of the CDR3 is TGTGCCAGCAGCTTATTTCTGGGAAACACCATATATTTT. It translates to CASSLFLGNTIYF.

The chain joins TRBV7-9 to TRBJ2-1; D not certain. The V gene's germline CDR1 is SEHNR and CDR2 FQNEAQ (reference sequence). The CDR3 covers 15 residues. V lost 2 bases and J lost 0, with 8 bases in between. CDR3 sequence (DNA): TGTGCCAGCAGCTTATTCCAAACCTCCTACAATGAGCAGTTCTTC. Amino acids: CASSLFQTSYNEQFF.

The V and J genes are TRBV4-3 and TRBJ1-1, with 9 bases lining up with TRBD1. This CDR3 contains 15 residues. Germline CDR1 is LGHNA and CDR2 is YSLEER. The V segment lost 3 bases and the J segment 11 bases; nucleotides outside the gene matches: 13. CDR3 sequence: CASSQYGGTGYSAFF. The CDR3 coding sequence is TGCGCCAGCAGCCAGTACGGGGGGACAGGGTATAGCGCTTTCTTT.

V gene TRBV7-2 combines with J gene TRBJ1-4; D is possibly TRBD1 (5 bases). Looked up from germline, CDR1 is SGHTA and CDR2 is FQGNSA. This CDR3 region has 17 residues. V lost 4 bases, J lost 6 bases, and 21 bases lay in between. The CDR3 loop reads CASSSSGTPGMDEKLFF. Here the CDR3 DNA reads TGTGCCAGCAGCTCTAGTGGTACCCCAGGGATGGATGAAAAACTGTTTTTT.

This chain connects TRBV7-7 to TRBJ2-5; weak D call: TRBD1 (8 bases). The CDR3 sequence is 14 residues long. V gave up 6 bases and J gave up 4 bases, with 15 bases separating them. Germline lookup yields CDR1 SSHAT and CDR2 FNYEAQ (reference sequence). DNA of the CDR3: TGTGCCAGCAGTCGAACAGGGGGGGGAGAGACCCAGTACTTC. Its translation: CASSRTGGGETQYF.

This chain links TRBV7-7 with TRBJ2-2; 7 positions match TRBD2. V shed 3 bases and J 2 bases; nucleotides not matched to a gene: 3. Germline loops: CDR1 SSHAT, CDR2 FNYEAQ (reference sequence). The CDR3 extends over 15 amino acids. This CDR3 is CASSFSGINTGELFF. The CDR3 DNA follows: TGTGCCAGCAGCTTCAGCGGGATAAACACCGGGGAGCTGTTTTTT.

DNA of the CDR3: TGTGCCAGCAGTCCCCCCAGTGGCAATCAGCCCCAGCATTTT. It yields the protein CASSPPSGNQPQHF. This sequence joins TRBV6-2 or TRBV6-3 and TRBJ1-5; no clear D. The CDR3 is 14 amino acids. V was cut by 5 bases and J by 2 bases, with 10 bases left in between. Germline-derived CDR1 and CDR2 are MNHEY and SVGEGT.

Details on this clone: Its ends do not fully match the called genes, so a read error is possible. V gene TRBV29-1 combines with J gene TRBJ2-1, with TRBD2 identical over 12 bases. Germline assignment: CDR1 SQVTM and CDR2 ANQGSEA. The CDR3 has 17 amino acids. The DNA of the CDR3 is TGCAGCGTGGAAGGTCTAGCGGGAGGGGGCTCCTACAATGAGCAGTTCTTC. Its protein product is CSVEGLAGGGSYNEQFF.

J is TRBJ2-1 and V is TRBV9, with TRBD2 matching 16 bases. Germline values: CDR1 SGDLS, CDR2 YYNGEE. Trimming at V came to 4 bases and at J to 8 bases, leaving 9 bases not matched to a gene. This CDR3 is built from 17 residues. The CDR3 loop reads CASSHGTSGGARDEQFF. CDR3 sequence (DNA): TGTGCCAGCAGCCATGGGACTAGCGGGGGGGCACGCGATGAGCAGTTCTTC. The whole variable domain, filled in from reference TRBV9 and TRBJ2-1, reads DSGVTQTPKHLITATGQRVTLRCSPRSGDLSVYWYQQSLDQGLQFLIQYYNGEERAKGNILERFSAQQFPDLHSELNLSSLELGDSALYFCASSHGTSGGARDEQFFGPGTRLTVL.

The chain joins TRBV7-2 to TRBJ1-1, with D possibly matching TRBD1 (6 bases). Germline V gives CDR1 SGHTA, CDR2 FQGNSA. The CDR3 sequence is 12 residues long. The germline V and J ends were trimmed by 5 bases and 5 bases, with 9 bases remaining between them. CDR3 sequence (DNA): TGTGCCAGCAGCCACAGGGTTACTGAAGCTTTCTTT. Its protein is CASSHRVTEAFF. The complete variable domain, with remaining parts taken from reference TRBV7-2 and TRBJ1-1, reads GAGVSQSPSNKVTEKGKDVELRCDPISGHTALYWYRQSLGQGLEFLIYFQGNSAPDKSGLPSDRFSAERTGGSVSTLTIQRTQQEDSAVYLCASSHRVTEAFFGQGTRLTVV.

This chain connects TRBV11-2 to TRBJ1-3; D gene unclear. Germline lookup yields CDR1 SGHAT and CDR2 FQNNGV. The CDR3 loop spans 13 amino acids. With 6 bases removed from V and 4 bases from J, the gap between germline ends came to 10 bases. CDR3 protein: CASRPSAGNTIYF. The CDR3 DNA reads TGTGCCAGCAGACCCTCCGCAGGAAACACCATATATTTT.

The CDR3: CSVADSGIDTQYF. CDR3 DNA sequence: TGCAGCGTCGCGGACAGCGGGATAGATACGCAGTATTTT. The J gene is TRBJ2-3, the V gene TRBV29-1; maybe TRBD2 (7 bases). The germline CDR1 and CDR2 sequences are SQVTM and ANQGSEA. With 6 bases removed from V and 5 bases from J, the gap between germline ends came to 15 bases. The CDR3 has 13 residues.

The J gene is TRBJ1-2, the V gene TRBV19, with D tentatively TRBD1 (6 bases). V was cut by 0 bases and J by 5 bases, with 13 bases left in between. CDR1 is LNHDA and CDR2 is SQIVND in the germline V gene (reference sequence). The CDR3 has 15 residues. CDR3: CASSIDETGLYGYTF. CDR3 DNA: TGTGCCAGTAGTATAGACGAGACAGGACTGTATGGCTACACCTTC.

This clone was counted a few times. The J gene is TRBJ1-5, the V gene TRBV15; 9 positions agree with TRBD1. The V gene end was trimmed by 2 bases and the J gene end by 3 bases; junction bases not matched to a gene: 5. The germline V gene has CDR1 LNHNV and CDR2 YYDKDF (reference sequence). The CDR3 has 16 residues. CDR3 in DNA: TGTGCCACCAGCAGATCACAGGGGGCCTACAATCAGCCCCAGCATTTT. This gives the protein CATSRSQGAYNQPQHF.

The V gene is TRBV7-2, the J gene TRBJ2-1, with 13 positions matching TRBD2. CDR3 size: 16 residues. Germline CDR1 is SGHTA and CDR2 is FQGNSA. Trimming took 5 bases from V and 5 from J; bases not matched to a gene: 6. The CDR3 DNA reads TGTGCCAGCAGCCCTCGGACTAGCGGGGGCCACAATGAGCAGTTCTTC. Its translation: CASSPRTSGGHNEQFF.

This rearrangement joins TRBV6-5 to TRBJ1-2; no clear D. Deletions cut 6 bases from V and 6 bases from J, with 17 bases between. CDR1 is MNHEY and CDR2 is SVGAGI in the germline V gene. The CDR3 is made up of 14 amino acids. CDR3 residues: CASRPDFGRDGYTF. CDR3 DNA: TGTGCCAGCAGACCGGACTTCGGCCGCGATGGCTACACCTTC.

This clone was observed a handful of times. This rearrangement joins TRBV6-5 to TRBJ2-2; tentatively, D is TRBD1 (5 bases). Trimming pared 10 bases from V and 0 bases from J, leaving 15 bases between. Looked up from germline, CDR1 is MNHEY and CDR2 is SVGAGI. CDR3 length: 15 amino acids. As DNA, the CDR3 is TGTGCCACAGAGGATGGGGCCGCGAACACCGGGGAGCTGTTTTTT. Its protein is CATEDGAANTGELFF.

This clone was detected only a few times. The chain employs TRBV7-8 and TRBJ2-3, with 7 bases identical to TRBD2. Germline CDR1 is SGHVS and CDR2 is FQNEAQ. There are 13 residues in the CDR3. Trimming took 5 bases from V and 8 from J; bases not matched to a gene: 7. The CDR3 region is CASSPLSGGTQYF. The CDR3 DNA reads TGTGCCAGCAGCCCTCTGTCGGGGGGTACGCAGTATTTT.

This CDR3 reads CAILRRGGGNYGYTF. DNA of the CDR3: TGTGCCATCCTCCGGCGAGGCGGGGGTAACTATGGCTACACCTTC. The J gene is TRBJ1-2, the V gene TRBV28; possibly TRBD1 for D (5 bases). Germline CDR1 is MDHEN and CDR2 is SYDVKM. This CDR3 contains 15 residues. Trimming pared 10 bases from V and 1 base from J, leaving 19 bases between.

The rearrangement links TRBV30 to TRBJ1-2; no reliable D call. V was trimmed by 1 base and J by 0 bases, leaving 6 bases between them. This CDR3 contains 13 residues. Germline V gene sequence: CDR1 GTSNPN, CDR2 SVGIG (reference sequence). Written as DNA, the CDR3 is TGTGCCTGGAGTGGGGTAGCTAACTATGGCTACACCTTC. Translating it yields CAWSGVANYGYTF.

J is TRBJ1-1 and V is TRBV28, with 7 bases that match TRBD1. This CDR3 has 14 residues. Trimming cost V 2 bases and J 2 bases; bases outside gene matches: 2. Germline V gene lookup returns CDR1 MDHEN and CDR2 SYDVKM. DNA of the CDR3: TGTGCCAGCAGTTTAGGACAGGATAACACTGAAGCTTTCTTT. It translates to CASSLGQDNTEAFF.

The rearrangement links TRBV5-8 to TRBJ2-5; tentatively, D is TRBD2 (5 bases). Germline V gives CDR1 SGHTS, CDR2 YDEGEE. Trimming cost V 1 base and J 1 base, with 14 bases left between them. The length of the CDR3 is 16 residues. The chain's CDR3 is CASSLRHLAAQETQYF. In nucleotides, the CDR3 is TGTGCCAGCAGCTTGAGGCACCTAGCCGCCCAAGAGACCCAGTACTTC.

This sequence joins TRBV6-5 and TRBJ1-4; 7 bases line up with TRBD1. The CDR3 has 15 amino acids. The junction had 7 bases not matched to a gene; V was cut back by 5 bases and J by 4 bases. Germline V gene data show CDR1 as MNHEY and CDR2 as SVGAGI. CDR3 in DNA: TGTGCCAGCAGTAGTGTTCGGGACAGTAATGAAAAACTGTTTTTT. Amino acid sequence: CASSSVRDSNEKLFF.

The chain's CDR3 is CASSDMGNSPLHF. The DNA of the CDR3 is TGTGCCAGCAGCGATATGGGCAATTCACCCCTCCACTTT. The chain employs TRBV11-2 and TRBJ1-6; no firm D call. The ends were cut back, 5 bases at V and 7 bases at J, with 9 bases in the middle. The length of the CDR3 is 13 residues. Germline CDR1 reads SGHAT; CDR2 reads FQNNGV.

The chain recombines TRBV27 with TRBJ1-5; the D gene is possibly TRBD1 (5 bases). CDR1 is MNHEY, CDR2 SMNVEV, per germline (reference sequence). This CDR3 spans 17 amino acids. V was shortened by 5 bases and J by 3 bases, with 20 bases between the two germline ends. CDR3 in amino acids: CASSPSGGRRANQPQHF. The CDR3 bases are TGTGCCAGCAGTCCCTCTGGGGGAAGGAGGGCCAATCAGCCCCAGCATTTT.